This TCR beta chain was sequenced during a study of control samples from healthy donors and cancer patients. TCRdb's copy holds only in-frame clones and misses some; the assay was immunoSEQ multiplex PCR. The sample yields 100,000 to 150,000 clones, roughly 92% seen once. CDR1 is LNHDA and CDR2 is SQIVND in the germline V gene (reference sequence). V shed 5 bases, J shed 5 bases, and the junction held 9 bases outside the gene matches. The CDR3 runs 15 residues. This sequence was found in a man older than 75 with head and neck cancer. This chain uses TRBV19 with TRBJ2-5; 9 bases agree with TRBD1. Sequencing used PBMCs. CDR3 bases: TGTGCCAGTAGTCCCCCGGGACAGGGCTTTGAGACCCAGTACTTC. Amino acid sequence: CASSPPGQGFETQYF.